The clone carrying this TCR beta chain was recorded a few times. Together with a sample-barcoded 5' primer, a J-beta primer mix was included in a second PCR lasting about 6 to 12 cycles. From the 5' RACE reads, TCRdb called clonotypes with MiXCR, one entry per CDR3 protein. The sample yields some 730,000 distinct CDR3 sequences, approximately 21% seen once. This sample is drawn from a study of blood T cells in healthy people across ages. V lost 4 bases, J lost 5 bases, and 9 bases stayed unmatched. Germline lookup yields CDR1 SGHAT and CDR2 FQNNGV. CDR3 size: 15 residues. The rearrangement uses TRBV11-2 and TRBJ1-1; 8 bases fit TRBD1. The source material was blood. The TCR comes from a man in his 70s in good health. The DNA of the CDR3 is TGTGCCAGCAGCTCCATACGACAGGGGTGGACTGAAGCTTTCTTT. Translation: CASSSIRQGWTEAFF.